This T cell receptor (beta chain) is from a study of T cells in Graves' hyperthyroidism and ophthalmopathy. Whole-study context: Prior to any treatment, at the point of initial diagnosis, peripheral blood was collected.

Amplified regions were TCR beta CDR3 sequences from RNA transcripts. RT-PCR in the first round (using the HTBI primer set) targeted the TCR CDR3. Using its own MiXCR run on the multiplex PCR reads, TCRdb lists one record per CDR3 protein. The sample contains some 300,000 distinct CDR3 sequences, roughly 15% of which appear only once. The study excluded patients with uncontrolled infection, other autoimmune disease, pregnancy or lactation. In regard to this clonotype: What it binds is unknown.

V was cut by 2 bases and J by 3 bases, with 17 bases left in between. The CDR3 runs 17 residues. General study results and limits: Ophthalmopathy, which appeared later, was predicted by the model a median around 6.9 months before onset. A model using 13 V-J features told ophthalmopathy apart from stable hyperthyroidism.

The chain has TRBV12-3 or TRBV12-4 and TRBJ1-3, with D possibly being TRBD1 (6 bases). This receptor was obtained from a man aged 30-40 years with Graves' hyperthyroidism. The sample was blood. CDR3 loop: CASSLSSGAVGGNTIYF. The CDR3 nucleotides read TGTGCCAGCAGTTTATCCTCGGGGGCGGTAGGTGGAAACACCATATATTTT.